The next 17 T cell receptor beta chains were all read from a single sample in a study of vaccination and CD4 T cells after COVID-19. No antigens are known for them. Researchers used the Oncomine TCR Beta short-read assay to sequence DNA from cultured CD4+ T cells. Using its own MiXCR run on the PCR reads, TCRdb lists one record per CDR3 protein. The sample consists of more than 10,000 distinct CDR3 sequences, about 36% of them appearing once. Treatment meaning: roughly ten-day PBMC culture with coronavirus spike peptide pools or control peptides (ViraFEST assay). The material sequenced was cultured CD4+ T cells from blood. Source of these receptors: a human donor with COVID-19.

The gene calls are TRBV20-1 and TRBJ2-2; TRBD2 is a possible D gene (6 bases). This CDR3 has 14 amino acids. The germline V and J ends were trimmed by 8 bases and 5 bases, with 18 bases remaining between them. CDR1 and CDR2 from the germline V gene are DFQATT and SNEGSKA (reference sequence). CDR3 residues: CSLGGDPRTGELFF. The CDR3, as DNA: TGCAGTCTGGGAGGTGACCCGAGGACCGGGGAGCTGTTTTTT.

In its sample, this clonotype was seen a few times. The V and J genes are TRBV20-1 and TRBJ1-1; TRBD1 matches 9 bases. Germline-derived CDR1 and CDR2 are DFQATT and SNEGSKA (reference sequence). With 7 bases clipped from V and 3 bases from J, the junction kept 6 bases outside the gene matches. The CDR3 has 13 amino acids. The CDR3 protein is CSVLQGAYTEAFF. In DNA, the CDR3 is TGCAGTGTCTTACAGGGGGCCTACACTGAAGCTTTCTTT.

The chain is built from TRBV20-1 and TRBJ2-7; TRBD1 matches at 10 bases. Per the germline V gene, CDR1 is DFQATT and CDR2 is SNEGSKA (reference sequence). V lost 1 base and J lost 0; bases outside the gene matches: 3. The CDR3 runs 15 residues. This chain's CDR3 is CSARGDRGSSYEQYF. The CDR3, as DNA: TGCAGTGCTAGAGGGGACAGGGGAAGCTCCTACGAGCAGTACTTC.

This sequence joins TRBV10-3 and TRBJ1-1; D gene unclear. The V and J ends lost 4 bases and 5 bases respectively, with 14 bases between them. Germline V gene sequence: CDR1 ENHRY, CDR2 SYGVKD. This CDR3 has 14 residues. CDR3 sequence reads: CAISGASRRTEAFF. The CDR3 DNA reads TGTGCCATCAGTGGGGCCAGCAGACGGACTGAAGCTTTCTTT.

V is TRBV5-8 and J is TRBJ2-2; either TRBD1 or TRBD2 may supply D (5 bases each). The CDR3 runs to 14 residues. Between the trimmed V and J ends, which lost 3 bases and 4 bases, there was a span of 10 bases. The V gene's germline CDR1 is SGHTS and CDR2 YDEGEE. CDR3 residues: CASSWDPSTGELFF. The CDR3, as DNA: TGTGCCAGCAGCTGGGACCCTAGCACCGGGGAGCTGTTTTTT.

The rearrangement joins TRBV7-6 to TRBJ2-1, with 8 bases that match TRBD2. The germline gives CDR1 SGHVS, CDR2 FNYEAQ. The CDR3 covers 17 residues. V dropped 0 bases and J dropped 4; count of bases not matched to a gene: 8. CDR3 bases: TGTGCCAGCAGCTTAGCCCACGGGGGGGCAATATACAATGAGCAGTTCTTC. Translated: CASSLAHGGAIYNEQFF.

This rearrangement joins TRBV5-1 to TRBJ2-4; the D call may be TRBD1 or TRBD2 (5 bases each). Trimming pared 4 bases from V and 0 bases from J, leaving 11 bases between. This CDR3 has 15 residues. Germline CDR1 and CDR2: SGHRS and YFSETQ. CDR3 in amino acids: CASSLGGGAKNIQYF. CDR3 DNA: TGCGCCAGCAGCCTGGGTGGGGGAGCCAAAAACATTCAGTACTTC.

This clonotype was seen a handful of times. The rearrangement uses TRBV6-4 and TRBJ1-1; D is undetermined. The CDR3 has 14 amino acids. Germline-derived CDR1 and CDR2 are MRHNA and SNTAGT. Trimming left V 4 bases short and J 2 bases short, with 11 bases between. CDR3 protein: CASSVEAGNTEAFF. CDR3 sequence (DNA): TGTGCCAGCAGTGTAGAGGCGGGAAACACTGAAGCTTTCTTT.

As for this clonotype: A much larger clone differs from this one at a single base, so this may be a read error. CDR3 nucleotide sequence: TGTGCCGGCGGGGGGGCGCCCTACAATGAGCAGTTCTTC. Its translation is CAGGGAPYNEQFF. V usage is TRBV11-3 and J usage is TRBJ2-1, with TRBD2 identical over 9 bases. The CDR3 has 13 amino acids. V gave up 11 bases and J gave up 2 bases; unmatched junction bases: 4. CDR1 is SGHNT, CDR2 YENEEA, per germline. Variable domain in full (rest from reference TRBV11-3 and TRBJ2-1): EAGVVQSPRYKIIEKKQPVAFWCNPISGHNTLYWYLQNLGQGPELLIRYENEEAVDDSQLPKDRFSAERLKGVDSTLKIQPAELGDSAVYLCAGGGAPYNEQFFGPGTRLTVL.

This chain links TRBV5-1 with TRBJ2-5, with a weak D call TRBD2 (5 bases). Germline V gene data show CDR1 as SGHRS and CDR2 as YFSETQ. The CDR3 has 15 amino acids. Trimming stripped 0 bases from V and 1 base from J, with 10 bases between. The CDR3: CASSLGLTGQETQYF. DNA for the CDR3: TGCGCCAGCAGCTTGGGACTAACTGGCCAAGAGACCCAGTACTTC.

V usage is TRBV20-1 and J usage is TRBJ2-7; 12 bases are shared with TRBD1. Germline CDR1 is DFQATT and CDR2 is SNEGSKA (reference sequence). Trimming at V came to 7 bases and at J to 7 bases, leaving 5 bases not matched to a gene. The CDR3 is 12 residues long. The chain's CDR3 is CSGRDRGQEQYF. The CDR3 DNA sequence: TGCAGTGGTAGGGACAGGGGGCAGGAGCAGTACTTC.

The rearrangement links TRBV7-2 to TRBJ2-5; maybe TRBD1 (6 bases). Germline lookup yields CDR1 SGHTA and CDR2 FQGNSA. V lost 0 bases and J lost 5, with 16 bases in between. The CDR3 sequence is 16 residues long. The chain's CDR3 is CASSLALRHRGETQYF. The CDR3 DNA follows: TGTGCCAGCAGCTTAGCCCTTAGGCATAGGGGGGAGACCCAGTACTTC.

This clonotype appeared a few times. The chain employs TRBV25-1 and TRBJ2-3; 8 bases map to TRBD2. The CDR3 has 14 residues. The germline V gene has CDR1 MGHDK and CDR2 SYGVNS. The V and J ends lost 5 bases and 2 bases, in that order; junction bases with no gene match: 3. The CDR3 loop reads CASSPGGATDTQYF. In nucleotides, the CDR3 is TGTGCCAGCAGTCCCGGGGGGGCCACAGATACGCAGTATTTT.

This clonotype was detected a few times. At one end, the junction sequence differs from germline, possibly due to a read error. This chain uses TRBV7-7 with TRBJ2-5, with TRBD2 matching over 12 bases. This CDR3 region has 18 residues. Germline V lookup: CDR1 SSHAT, CDR2 FNYEAQ (reference sequence). The CDR3 loop reads CASSPRLAGDLGKETQYF. The CDR3 DNA reads as TGTGCTAGCAGCCCGAGACTAGCGGGGGACCTAGGGAAAGAGACCCAGTACTTC.

The chain uses TRBV10-3 and TRBJ2-3; 13 bases fit TRBD2. CDR3 length: 14 amino acids. V shed 6 bases and J 6 bases; nucleotides not matched to a gene: 3. Germline V lookup: CDR1 ENHRY, CDR2 SYGVKD. This CDR3 reads CAIRATSGGDTQYF. CDR3 coding DNA: TGTGCCATCAGGGCGACTAGCGGGGGGGATACGCAGTATTTT.

CDR3 nucleotide sequence: TGTGCCAGCAGCCCAGGACGCGAGCAGTACTTC. Encoded protein: CASSPGREQYF. The chain uses TRBV7-2 and TRBJ2-7; D remains ambiguous. The V and J ends lost 5 bases and 6 bases respectively, with 8 bases between them. The germline V gene has CDR1 SGHTA and CDR2 FQGNSA. The CDR3 contains 11 residues.

The rearrangement uses TRBV7-2 and TRBJ1-2; possibly TRBD1 for D (5 bases). The CDR3 is 14 amino acids. V was shortened by 3 bases and J by 2 bases, with 10 bases between the two germline ends. Germline V CDR1 and CDR2: SGHTA, FQGNSA. The CDR3 loop reads CASSFREGNYGYTF. DNA of the CDR3: TGTGCCAGCAGCTTTCGGGAGGGGAACTATGGCTACACCTTC.